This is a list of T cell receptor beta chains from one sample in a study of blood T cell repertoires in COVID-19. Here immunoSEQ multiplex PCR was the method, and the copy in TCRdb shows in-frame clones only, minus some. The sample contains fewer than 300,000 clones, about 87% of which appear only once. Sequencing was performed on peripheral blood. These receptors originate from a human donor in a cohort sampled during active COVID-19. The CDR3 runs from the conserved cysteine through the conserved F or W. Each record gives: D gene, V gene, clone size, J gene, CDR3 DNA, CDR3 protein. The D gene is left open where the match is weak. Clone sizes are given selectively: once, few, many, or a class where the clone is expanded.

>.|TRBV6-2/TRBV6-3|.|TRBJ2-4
TGTGCCAGCAGTCTCCCCGGACTAGCCAAAAACATTCAGTACTTC
CASSLPGLAKNIQYF
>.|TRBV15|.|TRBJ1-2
TGTGCCACCAGCAGAAACAGGGATGGAGGCTACACCTTC
CATSRNRDGGYTF
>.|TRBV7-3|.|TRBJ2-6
TGTGCCAGCAGCTTAGCGGTCCAGGTCGTCGGGCGGGACTCTGGGGCCAACGTCCTGACTTTC
CASSLAVQVVGRDSGANVLTF
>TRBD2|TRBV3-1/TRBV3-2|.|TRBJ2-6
TGTGCCAGCAGCCAAGATGCACTAGCGGGAGGGAAGTCTGGGGCCAACGTCCTGACTTTC
CASSQDALAGGKSGANVLTF
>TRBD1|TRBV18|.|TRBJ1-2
TGTGCCAGCTCAGCCGAGGGACAGCCATATGGCTACACCTTC
CASSAEGQPYGYTF
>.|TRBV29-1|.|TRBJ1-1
TGCAGCGTACCCACCCGGGGGTCTGGCACTGAAGCTTTCTTT
CSVPTRGSGTEAFF
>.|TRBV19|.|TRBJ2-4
TGTGCCAGTAGTACGACAGGGAGGCGTAACATTCAGTACTTC
CASSTTGRRNIQYF
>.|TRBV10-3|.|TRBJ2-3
TGTGCCATCAGTGAGTCGGTGGGGGGTAGCACAGATACGCAGTATTTT
CAISESVGGSTDTQYF
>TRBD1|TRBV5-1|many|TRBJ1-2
TGCGCCAGCAGCTCTGGACAGGGGCTCGGGGTTAACTATGGCTACACCTTC
CASSSGQGLGVNYGYTF
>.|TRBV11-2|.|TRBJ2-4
TGTGCCAGCACCAGTAGGGGGAGTGACATTCAGTACTTC
CASTSRGSDIQYF
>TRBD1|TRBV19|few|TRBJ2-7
TGTGCCAGTAGTTCAGGACAGGGTGGGAGGCAGTACTTC
CASSSGQGGRQYF
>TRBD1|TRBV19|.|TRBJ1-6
TGTGCCAGTAGTACGAGAACAGGGGATCTCCATTCACCCCTCCACTTT
CASSTRTGDLHSPLHF